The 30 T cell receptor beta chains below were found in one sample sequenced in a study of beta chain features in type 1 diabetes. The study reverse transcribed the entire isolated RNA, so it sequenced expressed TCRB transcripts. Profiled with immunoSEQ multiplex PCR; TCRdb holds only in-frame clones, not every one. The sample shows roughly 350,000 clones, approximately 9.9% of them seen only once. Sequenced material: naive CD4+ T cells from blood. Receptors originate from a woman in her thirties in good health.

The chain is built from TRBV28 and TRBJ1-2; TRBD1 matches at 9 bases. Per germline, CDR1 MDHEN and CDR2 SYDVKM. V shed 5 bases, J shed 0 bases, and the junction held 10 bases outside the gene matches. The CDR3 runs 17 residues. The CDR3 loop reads CASSLTGGASPNYGYTF. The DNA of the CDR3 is TGTGCCAGCAGTCTTACAGGGGGCGCCTCCCCTAACTATGGCTACACCTTC.

CDR3: CASSPGGTSRTDTQYF. The CDR3, as DNA: TGTGCCAGCAGCCCAGGGGGCACTTCTCGGACAGATACGCAGTATTTT. V usage is TRBV7-2 and J usage is TRBJ2-3; 8 bases are shared with TRBD1. The CDR3 has 16 amino acids. Germline V CDR1 and CDR2: SGHTA, FQGNSA. V lost 5 bases, J lost 3 bases, and 10 bases stayed unmatched.

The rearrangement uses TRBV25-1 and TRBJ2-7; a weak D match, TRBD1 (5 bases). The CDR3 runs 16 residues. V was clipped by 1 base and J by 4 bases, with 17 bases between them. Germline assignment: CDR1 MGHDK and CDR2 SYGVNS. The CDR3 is CASSEWKEQVWYEQYF. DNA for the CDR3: TGTGCCAGCAGTGAATGGAAGGAACAGGTATGGTACGAGCAGTACTTC.

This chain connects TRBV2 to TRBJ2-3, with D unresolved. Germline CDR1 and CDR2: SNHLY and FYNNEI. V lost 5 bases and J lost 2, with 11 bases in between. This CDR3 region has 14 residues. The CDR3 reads CASSLKWPTDTQYF. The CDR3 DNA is TGTGCCAGCAGTCTCAAGTGGCCCACAGATACGCAGTATTTT.

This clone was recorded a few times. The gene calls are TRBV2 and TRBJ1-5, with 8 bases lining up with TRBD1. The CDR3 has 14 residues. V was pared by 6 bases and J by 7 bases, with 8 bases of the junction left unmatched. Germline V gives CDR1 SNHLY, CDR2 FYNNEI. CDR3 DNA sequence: TGTGCCAGCAGGACCGGGACAGGAGGCCAGCCCCAGCATTTT. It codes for CASRTGTGGQPQHF. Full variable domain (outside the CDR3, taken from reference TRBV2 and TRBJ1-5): EPEVTQTPSHQVTQMGQEVILRCVPISNHLYFYWYRQILGQKVEFLVSFYNNEISEKSEIFDDQFSVERPDGSNFTLKIRSTKLEDSAMYFCASRTGTGGQPQHFGDGTRLSIL.

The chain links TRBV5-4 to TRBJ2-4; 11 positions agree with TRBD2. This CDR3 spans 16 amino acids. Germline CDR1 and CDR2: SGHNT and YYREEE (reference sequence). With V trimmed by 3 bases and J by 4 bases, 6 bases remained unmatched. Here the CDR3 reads CASSYTSGRSKNIQYF. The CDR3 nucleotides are TGTGCCAGCAGCTACACTAGCGGGAGATCAAAAAACATTCAGTACTTC.

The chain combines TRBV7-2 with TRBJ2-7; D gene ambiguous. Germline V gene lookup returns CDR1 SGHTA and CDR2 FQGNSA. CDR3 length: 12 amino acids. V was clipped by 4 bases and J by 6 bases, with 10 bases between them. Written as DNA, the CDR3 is TGTGCCAGCAGCTCCCCCGGGTCCGAGCAGTACTTC. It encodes CASSSPGSEQYF.

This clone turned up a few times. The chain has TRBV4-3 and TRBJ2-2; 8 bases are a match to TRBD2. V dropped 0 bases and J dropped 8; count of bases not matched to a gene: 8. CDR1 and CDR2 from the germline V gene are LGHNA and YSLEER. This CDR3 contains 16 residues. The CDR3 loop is CASSQEGGRWAGELFF. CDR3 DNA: TGCGCCAGCAGCCAAGAGGGCGGGAGGTGGGCTGGGGAGCTGTTTTTT.

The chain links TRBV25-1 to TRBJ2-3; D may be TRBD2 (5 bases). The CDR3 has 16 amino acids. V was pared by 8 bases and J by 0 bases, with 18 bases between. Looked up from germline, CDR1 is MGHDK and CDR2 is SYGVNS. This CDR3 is CASGPTSPTSTDTQYF. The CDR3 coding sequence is TGTGCCAGCGGGCCCACTAGTCCTACTAGCACAGATACGCAGTATTTT.

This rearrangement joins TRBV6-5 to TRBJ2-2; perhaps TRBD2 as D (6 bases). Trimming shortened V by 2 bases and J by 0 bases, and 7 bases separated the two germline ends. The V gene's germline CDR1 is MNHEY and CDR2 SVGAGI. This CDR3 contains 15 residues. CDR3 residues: CASSYTGANTGELFF. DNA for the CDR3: TGTGCCAGCAGTTACACGGGGGCGAACACCGGGGAGCTGTTTTTT.

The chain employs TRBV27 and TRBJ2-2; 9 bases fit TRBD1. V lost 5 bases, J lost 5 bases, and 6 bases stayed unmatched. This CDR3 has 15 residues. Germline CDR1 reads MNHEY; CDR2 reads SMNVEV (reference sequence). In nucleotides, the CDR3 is TGTGCCAGCAGTCTCGGGACAGGGAATACCGGGGAGCTGTTTTTT. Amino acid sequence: CASSLGTGNTGELFF.

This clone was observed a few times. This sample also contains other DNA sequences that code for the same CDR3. The CDR3 region is CASSLVGTSGYNEQFF. DNA of the CDR3: TGTGCCAGCAGCTTGGTAGGGACTAGCGGCTACAATGAGCAGTTCTTC. This chain joins TRBV7-3 and TRBJ2-1, with TRBD2 identical over 11 bases. Germline CDR1 reads SGHTA; CDR2 reads FQGTGA. Trimming cost V 3 bases and J 3 bases; bases outside gene matches: 4. The CDR3 loop spans 16 amino acids.

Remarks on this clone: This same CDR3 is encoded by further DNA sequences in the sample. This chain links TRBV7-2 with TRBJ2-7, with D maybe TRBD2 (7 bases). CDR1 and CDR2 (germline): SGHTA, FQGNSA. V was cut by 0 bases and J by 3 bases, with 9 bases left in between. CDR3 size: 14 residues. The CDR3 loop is CASSLAGGLYEQYF. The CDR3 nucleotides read TGTGCCAGCAGCTTAGCGGGGGGGCTCTACGAGCAGTACTTC. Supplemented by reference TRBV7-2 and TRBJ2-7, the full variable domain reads GAGVSQSPSNKVTEKGKDVELRCDPISGHTALYWYRQSLGQGLEFLIYFQGNSAPDKSGLPSDRFSAERTGGSVSTLTIQRTQQEDSAVYLCASSLAGGLYEQYFGPGTRLTVT.

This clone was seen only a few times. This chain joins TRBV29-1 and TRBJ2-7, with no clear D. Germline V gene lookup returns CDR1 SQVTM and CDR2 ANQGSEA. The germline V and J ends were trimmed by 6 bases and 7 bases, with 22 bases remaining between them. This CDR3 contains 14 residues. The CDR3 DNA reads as TGCAGCGTCCTGGTTGGGTTAGCAAGAATTGAGCAGTACTTC. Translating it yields CSVLVGLARIEQYF.

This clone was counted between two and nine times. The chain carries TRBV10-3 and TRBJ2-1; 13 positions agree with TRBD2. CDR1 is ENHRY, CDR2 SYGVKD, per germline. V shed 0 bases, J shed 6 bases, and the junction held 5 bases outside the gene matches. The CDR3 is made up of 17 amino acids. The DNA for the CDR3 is TGTGCCATCAGTGAGTCCAAACTAGCGGGAGGGCTCAATGAGCAGTTCTTC. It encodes CAISESKLAGGLNEQFF.

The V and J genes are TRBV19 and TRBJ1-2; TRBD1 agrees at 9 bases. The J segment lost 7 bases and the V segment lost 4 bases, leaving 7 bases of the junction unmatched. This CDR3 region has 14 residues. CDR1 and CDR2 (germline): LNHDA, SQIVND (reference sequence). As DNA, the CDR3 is TGTGCCAGTAGTAACGTTGGGACAGGGCCTGGCTACACCTTC. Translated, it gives CASSNVGTGPGYTF.

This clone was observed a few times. CDR3 region: CASSELAGEYNEQFF. CDR3 sequence (DNA): TGTGCCAGCAGCGAACTAGCGGGAGAGTACAATGAGCAGTTCTTC. V gene TRBV7-9 combines with J gene TRBJ2-1; the match to TRBD2 covers 11 bases. The junction had 4 bases not matched to a gene; V was cut back by 5 bases and J by 4 bases. Germline CDR1 SEHNR, CDR2 FQNEAQ (reference sequence). CDR3 size: 15 residues.

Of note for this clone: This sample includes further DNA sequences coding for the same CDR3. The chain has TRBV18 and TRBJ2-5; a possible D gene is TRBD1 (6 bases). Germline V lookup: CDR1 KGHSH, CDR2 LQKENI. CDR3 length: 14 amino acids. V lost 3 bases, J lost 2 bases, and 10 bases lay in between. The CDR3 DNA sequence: TGTGCCAGCTCACCGACCGGGACACAAGAGACCCAGTACTTC. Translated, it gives CASSPTGTQETQYF.

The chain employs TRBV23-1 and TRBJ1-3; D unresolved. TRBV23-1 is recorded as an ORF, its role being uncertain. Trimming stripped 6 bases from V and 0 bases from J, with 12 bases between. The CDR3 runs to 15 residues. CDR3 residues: CASRAAWRSGNTIYF. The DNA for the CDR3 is TGCGCCAGCAGAGCGGCCTGGCGCTCTGGAAACACCATATATTTT.

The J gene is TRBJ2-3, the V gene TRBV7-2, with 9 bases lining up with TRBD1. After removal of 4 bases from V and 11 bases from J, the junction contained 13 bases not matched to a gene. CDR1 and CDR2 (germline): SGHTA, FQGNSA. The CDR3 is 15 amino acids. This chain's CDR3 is CASSYWDRALVVQYF. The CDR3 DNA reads TGTGCCAGCAGCTATTGGGACAGGGCTCTAGTTGTGCAGTATTTT.

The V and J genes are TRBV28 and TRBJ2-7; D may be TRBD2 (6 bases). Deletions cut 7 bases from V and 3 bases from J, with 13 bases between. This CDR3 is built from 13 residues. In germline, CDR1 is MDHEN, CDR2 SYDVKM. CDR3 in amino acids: CASTPGGVYEQYF. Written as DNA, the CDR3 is TGTGCCAGCACCCCAGGAGGGGTCTACGAGCAGTACTTC.

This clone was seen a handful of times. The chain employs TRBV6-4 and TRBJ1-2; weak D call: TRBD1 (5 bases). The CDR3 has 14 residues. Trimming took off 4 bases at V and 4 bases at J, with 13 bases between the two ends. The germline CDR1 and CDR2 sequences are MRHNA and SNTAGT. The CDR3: CASSVVEGSYGYTF. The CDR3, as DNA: TGTGCCAGCAGTGTCGTGGAGGGGAGCTATGGCTACACCTTC.

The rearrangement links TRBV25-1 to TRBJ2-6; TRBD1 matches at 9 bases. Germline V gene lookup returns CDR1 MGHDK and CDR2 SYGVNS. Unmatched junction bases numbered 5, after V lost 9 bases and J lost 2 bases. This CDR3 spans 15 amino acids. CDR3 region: CASTGQGTGANVLTF. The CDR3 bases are TGTGCCAGTACAGGACAGGGGACTGGGGCCAACGTCCTGACTTTC.

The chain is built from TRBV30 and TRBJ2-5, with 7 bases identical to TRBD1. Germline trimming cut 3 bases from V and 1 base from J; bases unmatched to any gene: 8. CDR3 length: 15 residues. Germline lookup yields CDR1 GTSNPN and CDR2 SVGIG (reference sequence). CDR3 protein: CAWRAYRDSQETQYF. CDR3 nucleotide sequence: TGTGCCTGGAGAGCTTATCGGGACAGCCAAGAGACCCAGTACTTC. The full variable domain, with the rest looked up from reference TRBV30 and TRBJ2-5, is SQTIHQWPATLVQPVGSPLSLECTVEGTSNPNLYWYRQAAGRGLQLLFYSVGIGQISSEVPQNLSASRPQDRQFILSSKKLLLSDSGFYLCAWRAYRDSQETQYFGPGTRLLVL.

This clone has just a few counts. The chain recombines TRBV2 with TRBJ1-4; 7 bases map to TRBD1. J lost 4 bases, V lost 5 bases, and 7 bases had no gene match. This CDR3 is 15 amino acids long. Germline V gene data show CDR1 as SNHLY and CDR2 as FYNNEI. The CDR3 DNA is TGTGCCAGCAGTAATGACAGGGTTGTTAATGAAAAACTGTTTTTT. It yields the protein CASSNDRVVNEKLFF.

The CDR3 DNA reads TGTGCCAGCTCGCCAATAGGACAGGGGGACACTGAAGCTTTCTTT. Protein sequence: CASSPIGQGDTEAFF. The chain is built from TRBV18 and TRBJ1-1, with TRBD1 matching 10 bases. There are 15 residues in the CDR3. V shed 6 bases and J 3 bases; nucleotides not matched to a gene: 7. Germline CDR1 reads KGHSH; CDR2 reads LQKENI.

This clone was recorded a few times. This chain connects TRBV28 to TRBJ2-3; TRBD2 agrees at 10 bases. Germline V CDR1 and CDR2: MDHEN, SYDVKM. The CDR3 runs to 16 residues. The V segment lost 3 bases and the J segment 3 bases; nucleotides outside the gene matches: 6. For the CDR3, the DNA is TGTGCCAGCAGTTTTATCACTAGCGGGGTAACAGATACGCAGTATTTT. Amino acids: CASSFITSGVTDTQYF.

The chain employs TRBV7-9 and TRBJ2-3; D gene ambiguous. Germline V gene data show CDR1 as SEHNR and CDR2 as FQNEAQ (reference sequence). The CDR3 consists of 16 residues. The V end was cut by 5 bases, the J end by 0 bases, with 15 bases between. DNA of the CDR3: TGTGCCAGCAGCCCAAGACTTATGAAGAGCACAGATACGCAGTATTTT. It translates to CASSPRLMKSTDTQYF.

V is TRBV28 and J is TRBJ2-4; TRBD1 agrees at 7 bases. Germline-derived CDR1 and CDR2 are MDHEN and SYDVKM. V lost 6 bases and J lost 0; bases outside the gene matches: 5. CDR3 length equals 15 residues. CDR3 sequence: CASSSGTVAKNIQYF. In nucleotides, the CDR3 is TGTGCCAGCAGCTCCGGGACAGTAGCCAAAAACATTCAGTACTTC.

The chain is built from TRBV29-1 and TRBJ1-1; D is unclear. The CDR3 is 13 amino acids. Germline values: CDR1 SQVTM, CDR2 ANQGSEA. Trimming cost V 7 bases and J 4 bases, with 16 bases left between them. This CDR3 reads CSADGYLGTEAFF. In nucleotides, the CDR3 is TGCAGCGCCGACGGGTATTTAGGCACTGAAGCTTTCTTT.